Listed below are T cell receptor beta chains from one sample, sequenced in a study of T cell changes during pregnancy in multiple sclerosis. TCRdb's copy holds only in-frame clones and misses some; the assay was immunoSEQ multiplex PCR. The repertoire includes some 56,000 clones, around 92% of them detected once, and approximately 0.69% sits in the top ten. The specimen was CD4+ T cells from peripheral blood mononuclear cells, collected after pregnancy. The receptor set was obtained from a female donor with multiple sclerosis, enrolled in a pregnancy study. The CDR3 runs from the conserved cysteine through the conserved F or W. A D gene is named only where the DNA matches it firmly. Size tells how often a clone was seen (once, few, many) or the class of an expanded clone, and some rows leave it out.

cdr3_nt	cdr3_aa	v_call	j_call	d_call	clone_size
TGTGCCAGCAGCGTTGGCGGACAGGGTAACTATGGCTACACCTTC	CASSVGGQGNYGYTF	TRBV9	TRBJ1-2	TRBD1	.
TGCGCCAGCAGCCAAGGTGAGAGGCGGGGGAATGAGCAGTTCTTC	CASSQGERRGNEQFF	TRBV4-3	TRBJ2-1	TRBD2	.
TGTGCCAGCAGCGTAGTCGGATGGACAGCCACAGATACGCAGTATTTT	CASSVVGWTATDTQYF	TRBV9	TRBJ2-3	.	.
TGTGCCAGCAGTCGAGACAGGGAATACGAGCAGTACTTC	CASSRDREYEQYF	TRBV6-5	TRBJ2-7	TRBD1	.
TGTGCCAGCAGCTCTCGAACAGGGGTGGGGGAGACCCAGTACTTC	CASSSRTGVGETQYF	TRBV5-4	TRBJ2-5	TRBD1	.
TGCGCCAGCAGCCACCTTAGCGGGGGGAAAGAGACCCAGTACTTC	CASSHLSGGKETQYF	TRBV4-1	TRBJ2-5	TRBD2	.
TGTGCCAGCAGTTACTCAGGACAGGGAAACACCATATATTTT	CASSYSGQGNTIYF	TRBV6-5	TRBJ1-3	.	.
TGCGCCAGCAGCCAAGATTTACCAGGGGCGGAGGGCAATCAGCCCCAGCATTTT	CASSQDLPGAEGNQPQHF	TRBV4-3	TRBJ1-5	.	.
TGTGCCACCAGCAGAGTGACAGGGCTGGGGTCTAATGAAAAACTGTTTTTT	CATSRVTGLGSNEKLFF	TRBV15	TRBJ1-4	TRBD1	once
TGTGCCAGTAGTATCAGTACTAGCAATCAGCCCCAGCATTTT	CASSISTSNQPQHF	TRBV19	TRBJ1-5	.	.
TGTGCCTGCCACCAGGGGAATTTAGGCACTGAAGCTTTCTTT	CACHQGNLGTEAFF	TRBV30	TRBJ1-1	.	.
TGTGCCAGCAGCGTAGCAGGGACAGGTAGCACAGATACGCAGTATTTT	CASSVAGTGSTDTQYF	TRBV9	TRBJ2-3	TRBD1	.
TGTGCCAGCTGGGCCCCCACCTACTACGAGCAGTACTTC	CASWAPTYYEQYF	TRBV9	TRBJ2-7	.	.
TGTGCCAGTAGTCTCCGCGGCCTCACAGATACGCAGTATTTT	CASSLRGLTDTQYF	TRBV19	TRBJ2-3	.	.
TGTGCCAGCAGCTTAACCGGGACTAGCGGGTTCAATGAGCAGTTCTTC	CASSLTGTSGFNEQFF	TRBV7-3	TRBJ2-1	TRBD2	once
TGTGCCATCAGTGAGTTGGGGGCATATGGCTACACCTTC	CAISELGAYGYTF	TRBV10-3	TRBJ1-2	.	once
TGTGCCAGCAGCTTAGACAGGGGAAAGAAACCCACCGGGGAGCTGTTTTTT	CASSLDRGKKPTGELFF	TRBV11-3	TRBJ2-2	.	.